A selection of T cell receptor beta chains follows, all from one sample in a study of vaccination effects on CD4 cells after COVID-19. These TCRs are of unknown antigen specificity. The protocol was immunoSEQ multiplex PCR, while the TCRdb copy is restricted to in-frame clones and leaves out a portion. This sample has nearly 30,000 clones, with almost 75% found just once. The material was CD4+ T cells from PBMCs cultured with HCoV-229E spike peptides, obtained after COVID-19 vaccination. The origin of the receptors is a human donor who received a COVID-19 vaccine. CDR3s leave out the opening cysteine and the closing phenylalanine or tryptophan. D genes are given only for firm matches.

TRBV7-7,TRBJ2-2,-,ASSLRVATQVGELF
TRBV10-3,TRBJ1-3,-,AISESSGNTIY
TRBV29-1,TRBJ1-5,-,SVAGGNQPQH
TRBV7-9,TRBJ2-3,-,ASSFSRGLGTDTQY
TRBV24-1,TRBJ2-1,TRBD2,ATSGGSGGRDNEQF
TRBV11-2,TRBJ2-3,-,ASSLDLEQNTQY
TRBV20-1,TRBJ1-2,-,SGDYGYT
TRBV5-5,TRBJ1-1,-,ASSPKNALGVNTEAF
TRBV2,TRBJ1-5,-,ASSDDQRYNQPQH
TRBV6-4,TRBJ1-2,TRBD1,ASSEGQGLNGYT
TRBV7-9,TRBJ1-6,-,ASSFGRNNSPLH
TRBV25-1,TRBJ2-2,TRBD1,ASSVPGGRTGELF
TRBV2,TRBJ1-2,-,ASSKGQDPNYGYT
TRBV11-1,TRBJ2-7,TRBD1,ASSSTGKSYEQY
TRBV3-1/TRBV3-2,TRBJ2-3,TRBD2,ASSSFGLAGGRAGTDTQY
TRBV6-5,TRBJ2-5,-,ASTEWGKQETQY
TRBV6-5,TRBJ2-5,TRBD2,ASSIAGAKETQY
TRBV5-6,TRBJ2-7,TRBD1,ASSQGQGSLSYEQY
TRBV18,TRBJ1-1,TRBD1,ASSPRRDRVDEAF
TRBV3-1/TRBV3-2,TRBJ1-2,-,ASSQNSRPSNPNYGYT
TRBV12-3/TRBV12-4,TRBJ1-1,-,ASSFSFLTAF
TRBV27,TRBJ2-1,-,ASSLDKGGYNEQF
TRBV6-5,TRBJ1-2,-,ASKEGGNYGYT